The clone carrying this T cell receptor beta chain was seen just once. Its antigen remains unidentified. The sample comes from a study of Tregs in tolerant kidney transplant recipients. Findings of the study overall: Validation in larger populations is needed because few patients were studied. This study did not directly address biological reproducibility. The most relevant donor-specific Treg TCRbeta repertoire apparently came from expansion with activated donor B cells.

TCRdb's table, derived via immunoSEQ multiplex PCR, lists solely in-frame clones and lacks some. The table has under 300,000 clones, more than 65% seen once. Thawed PBMCs were FACS-sorted into unstimulated CD4+CD25+CD127- regulatory T cells, CD4+CD25- non-regulatory cells, CD4 and CD8 cells. The V gene end was trimmed by 4 bases and the J gene end by 6 bases; junction bases not matched to a gene: 2. CDR3 size: 13 residues. The germline CDR1 and CDR2 sequences are SGHNT and YYREEE (reference sequence). The receptor's source is a human donor in good health. The sample taken for sequencing was CD4+ T cells from blood. The V and J genes are TRBV5-4 and TRBJ2-7; 12 bases line up with TRBD2. The CDR3 spells CASSPSGRGEQYF. The CDR3 nucleotides read TGTGCCAGCAGCCCTAGCGGGAGGGGCGAGCAGTACTTC.